The sequence of this T cell receptor (beta chain) was determined in a study of OX40 agonist ivuxolimab in advanced cancers. Study background: Patients were dosed intravenously with ivuxolimab at 0.01 to 10 mg/kg every 2 weeks.

Points on this clone: Its antigen remains unknown.

The protocol was immunoSEQ multiplex PCR, while the TCRdb copy is restricted to in-frame clones and leaves out a portion. The sample has 60,000 or so clones, 75% to 90% seen once. In germline, CDR1 is LGHNA, CDR2 YSLEER. The CDR3 has 15 residues. Germline trimming cut 3 bases from V and 2 bases from J; bases unmatched to any gene: 4. Study observations and caveats: The average count of expanded clones was higher among CD8+ T cells than among CD4+. Clonal expansion was among the lowest in partial responders at 0.1-3.0 mg/kg, especially CD8+.

The receptor was isolated from an adult with an advanced solid tumor such as melanoma, head and neck, liver or kidney cancer. This chain joins TRBV4-3 and TRBJ1-2, with 9 bases fitting TRBD1. The source was CD4+ or CD8+ T cells sorted from blood, collected in a trial of the OX40 agonist ivuxolimab. The CDR3 DNA follows: TGCGCCAGCAGCCAGGAACAGGGGGCGAACTATGGCTACACCTTC. The encoded protein is CASSQEQGANYGYTF.